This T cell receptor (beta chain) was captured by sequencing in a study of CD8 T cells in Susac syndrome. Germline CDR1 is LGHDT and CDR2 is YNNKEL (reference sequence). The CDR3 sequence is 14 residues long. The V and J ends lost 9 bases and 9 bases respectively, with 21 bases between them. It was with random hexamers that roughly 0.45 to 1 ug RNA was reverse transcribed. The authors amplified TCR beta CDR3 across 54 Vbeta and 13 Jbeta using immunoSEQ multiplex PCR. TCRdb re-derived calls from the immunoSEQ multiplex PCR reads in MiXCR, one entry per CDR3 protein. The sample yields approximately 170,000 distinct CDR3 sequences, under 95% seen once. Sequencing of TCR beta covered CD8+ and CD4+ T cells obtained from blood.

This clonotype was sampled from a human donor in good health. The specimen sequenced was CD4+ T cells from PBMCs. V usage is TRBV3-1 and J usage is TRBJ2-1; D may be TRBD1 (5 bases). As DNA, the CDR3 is TGTGCCAGTGATGCAGGGAACCTCGTCGGTGAGCAGTTCTTC. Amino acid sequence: CASDAGNLVGEQFF.